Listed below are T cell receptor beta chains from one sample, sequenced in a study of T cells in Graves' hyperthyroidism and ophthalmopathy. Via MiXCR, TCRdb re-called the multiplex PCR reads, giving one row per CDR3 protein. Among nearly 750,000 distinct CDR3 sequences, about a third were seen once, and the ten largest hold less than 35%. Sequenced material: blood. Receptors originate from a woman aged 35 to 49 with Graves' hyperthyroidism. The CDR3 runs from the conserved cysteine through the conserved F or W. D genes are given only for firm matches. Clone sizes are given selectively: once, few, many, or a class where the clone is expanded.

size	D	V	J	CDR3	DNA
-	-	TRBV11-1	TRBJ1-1	CASSRGRRIGTEAFF	TGTGCCAGCAGCCGTGGCAGGAGGATCGGCACTGAAGCTTTCTTT
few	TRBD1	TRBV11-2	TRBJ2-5	CASSLLSGTGGETQYF	TGTGCCAGCAGCTTATTATCCGGGACAGGGGGGGAGACCCAGTACTTC
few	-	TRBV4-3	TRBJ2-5	CASSQGYLRETQYF	TGCGCCAGCAGCCAAGGGTACCTCCGGGAGACCCAGTACTTC
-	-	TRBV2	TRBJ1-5	CASSDSPGDQPQHF	TGTGCCAGCAGTGACTCCCCAGGGGATCAGCCCCAGCATTTT
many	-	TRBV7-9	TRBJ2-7	CASSLEQSGSYEQYF	TGTGCCAGCAGCTTAGAACAGTCCGGCTCCTACGAGCAGTACTTC
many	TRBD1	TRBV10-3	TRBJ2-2	CAISGSGTGNTGELFF	TGTGCCATCAGTGGCTCCGGGACAGGGAACACCGGGGAGCTGTTTTTT
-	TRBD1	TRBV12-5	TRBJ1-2	CASGWTGRGVSANYGYTF	TGTGCTAGTGGTTGGACAGGCCGAGGAGTATCAGCTAACTATGGCTACACCTTC
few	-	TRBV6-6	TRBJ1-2	CASSSGRGGNYGYTF	TGTGCCAGCTCTTCCGGCAGGGGAGGGAACTATGGCTACACCTTC
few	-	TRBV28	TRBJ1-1	CASSLRHIGNNAEAFF	TGTGCCAGCAGTTTGCGACACATTGGGAATAACGCTGAAGCTTTCTTT
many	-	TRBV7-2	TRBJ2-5	CASSLAMRAPETQYF	TGTGCCAGCAGCTTAGCAATGAGGGCCCCAGAGACCCAGTACTTC
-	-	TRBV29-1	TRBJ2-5	CSLSGWWDTVGTQYF	TGCAGCTTATCGGGTTGGTGGGACACCGTAGGGACCCAGTACTTC
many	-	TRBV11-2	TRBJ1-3	CASSFWGNTIYF	TGTGCCAGCAGCTTTTGGGGAAACACCATATATTTT
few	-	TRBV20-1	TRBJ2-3	CSARDQDWSNTQYF	TGCAGTGCTAGAGATCAGGACTGGTCCAATACGCAGTATTTT
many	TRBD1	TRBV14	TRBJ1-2	CASSSPSYRGLDYGYTF	TGTGCCAGCAGCTCCCCATCATACAGGGGACTAGACTATGGCTACACCTTC
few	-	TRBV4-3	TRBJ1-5	CASSLAYREAYQPQHF	TGCGCCAGCAGCCTGGCATACAGGGAGGCCTATCAGCCCCAGCATTTT
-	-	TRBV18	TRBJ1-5	CASSPPKGQPQHF	TGTGCCAGCTCACCACCTAAGGGTCAGCCCCAGCATTTT
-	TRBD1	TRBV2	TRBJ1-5	CASSGLGTGGNQPQHF	TGTGCCAGCAGTGGGCTCGGGACAGGGGGCAATCAGCCCCAGCATTTT
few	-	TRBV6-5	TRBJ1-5	CAARDHSNQPQHF	TGTGCCGCCCGGGACCATAGCAATCAGCCCCAGCATTTT
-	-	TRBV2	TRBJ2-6	CASSEFGTGANVLTF	TGTGCCAGCAGTGAGTTTGGGACTGGGGCCAACGTCCTGACTTTC
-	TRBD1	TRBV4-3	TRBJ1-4	CASSQDGTAYEKLFF	TGCGCCAGCAGCCAAGATGGGACAGCCTATGAAAAACTGTTTTTT
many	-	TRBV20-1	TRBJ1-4	CSATGLSDEKLFF	TGCAGTGCTACAGGGTTATCGGATGAAAAACTGTTTTTT
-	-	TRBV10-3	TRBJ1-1	CAISESSVAGNTEAFF	TGTGCCATCAGTGAGTCAAGCGTGGCAGGCAACACTGAAGCTTTCTTT
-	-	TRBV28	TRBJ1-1	CASRLANTEAFF	TGTGCCAGCAGACTGGCAAACACTGAAGCTTTCTTT
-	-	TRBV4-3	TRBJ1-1	CASSQDGRAKMNTEAFF	TGCGCCAGCAGCCAAGATGGGCGGGCTAAAATGAACACTGAAGCTTTCTTT
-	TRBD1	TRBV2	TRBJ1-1	CASSYSSGGEPQAFF	TGTGCCAGCAGTTACTCATCAGGGGGCGAACCACAAGCTTTCTTT
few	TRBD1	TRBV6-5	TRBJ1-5	CASKNTGTAYQPQHF	TGTGCCAGCAAAAACACCGGGACAGCTTATCAGCCCCAGCATTTT
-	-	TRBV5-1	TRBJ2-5	CASSSPGWQAQETQYF	TGCGCCAGCAGCTCCCCCGGGTGGCAGGCTCAAGAGACCCAGTACTTC
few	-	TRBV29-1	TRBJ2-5	CSVPSRDQEIQYF	TGCAGCGTCCCAAGTAGGGATCAAGAGATCCAGTACTTC
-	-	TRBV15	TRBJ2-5	CATSRFAGRSTQYF	TGTGCCACCAGCAGATTCGCAGGGCGGTCGACCCAGTACTTC
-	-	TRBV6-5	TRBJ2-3	CASSPDFSTDTQYF	TGTGCCAGCAGTCCGGATTTTAGCACAGATACGCAGTATTTT
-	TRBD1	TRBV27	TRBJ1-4	CASSDRGLRDEKLFF	TGTGCCAGCAGCGACAGGGGCCTCAGGGATGAAAAACTGTTTTTT
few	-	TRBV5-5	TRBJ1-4	CASSLGYGGVEEKLFF	TGTGCCAGCAGCTTGGGTTACGGGGGCGTAGAAGAAAAACTGTTTTTT
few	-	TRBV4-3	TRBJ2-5	CASSQNPRAEETQYF	TGCGCCAGCAGCCAAAATCCTCGGGCGGAAGAGACCCAGTACTTC
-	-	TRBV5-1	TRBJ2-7	CASSPMTSDEQYF	TGCGCCAGCAGCCCAATGACTAGTGACGAGCAGTACTTC
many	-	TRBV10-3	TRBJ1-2	CAIRREDSMLTF	TGTGCCATCAGGCGGGAAGACTCTATGCTGACCTTC
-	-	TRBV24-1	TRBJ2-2	CATSDLASNIGELFF	TGTGCCACCAGTGATTTGGCATCGAACATCGGGGAGCTGTTTTTT
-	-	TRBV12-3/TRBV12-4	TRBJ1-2	CASGPGPLYGYTF	TGTGCCAGCGGACCGGGCCCTCTTTATGGCTACACCTTC
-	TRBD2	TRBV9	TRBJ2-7	CASSETSFSYEQYF	TGTGCCAGCAGCGAGACTAGCTTTTCCTACGAGCAGTACTTC
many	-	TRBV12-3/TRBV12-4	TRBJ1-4	CASTVPNKPNEKLFF	TGTGCCAGCACGGTCCCAAATAAGCCTAATGAAAAACTGTTTTTT
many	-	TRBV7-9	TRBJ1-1	CASSDEQKNTEAFF	TGTGCCAGCAGCGACGAACAAAAGAACACTGAAGCTTTCTTT
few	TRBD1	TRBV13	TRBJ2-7	CASTTPGQNHEQYF	TGTGCCAGCACCACACCGGGACAGAATCACGAGCAGTACTTC
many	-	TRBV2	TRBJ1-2	CASSEAQGSYGYTF	TGTGCCAGCAGTGAAGCCCAGGGAAGCTATGGCTACACCTTC
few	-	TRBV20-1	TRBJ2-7	CSARGEVQQYF	TGCAGTGCTAGGGGGGAAGTCCAGCAGTACTTC
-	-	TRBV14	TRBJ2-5	CASSHGDPKVETQYF	TGTGCCAGCAGCCATGGAGACCCAAAGGTAGAGACCCAGTACTTC
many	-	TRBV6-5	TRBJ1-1	CASSVYGGTEAFF	TGTGCCAGCAGTGTCTATGGAGGCACTGAAGCTTTCTTT
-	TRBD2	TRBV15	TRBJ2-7	CATSETSGGTYEQYF	TGTGCCACCAGCGAGACTAGCGGGGGCACCTACGAGCAGTACTTC
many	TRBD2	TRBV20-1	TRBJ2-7	CSARSLAESSYEQYF	TGCAGTGCTAGATCGCTAGCGGAGAGCTCCTACGAGCAGTACTTC
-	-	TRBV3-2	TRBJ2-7	CASSRDSNPSYEQYF	TGTGCCAGCAGCCGCGACAGTAACCCCTCCTACGAGCAGTACTTC
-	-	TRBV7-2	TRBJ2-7	CAWSEDSYEQYF	TGTGCCTGGTCCGAGGACTCCTACGAGCAGTACTTC
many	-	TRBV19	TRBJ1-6	CASSPESWPGPQNSPLHF	TGTGCCAGTAGTCCAGAATCGTGGCCGGGACCGCAGAATTCACCCCTCCACTTT
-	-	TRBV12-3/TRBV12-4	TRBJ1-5	CASSPSGRFNQPQHF	TGTGCCAGCAGTCCCTCCGGACGGTTTAATCAGCCCCAGCATTTT
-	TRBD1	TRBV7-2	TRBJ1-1	CASSPGTDGTEAFF	TGTGCCAGCAGTCCCGGGACAGATGGAACTGAAGCTTTCTTT
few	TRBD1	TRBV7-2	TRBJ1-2	CASSSTPRQGLANYGYTF	TGTGCCAGCAGCTCCACCCCCCGACAGGGTTTAGCTAACTATGGCTACACCTTC
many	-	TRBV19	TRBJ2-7	CASSSRRGLGAYEQYF	TGTGCCAGTAGTAGTCGAAGGGGACTTGGAGCCTACGAGCAGTACTTC
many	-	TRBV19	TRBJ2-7	CASSVQGANEQYF	TGTGCCAGTAGTGTACAGGGAGCTAACGAGCAGTACTTC
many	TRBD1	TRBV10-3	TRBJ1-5	CAISETDRGHQPQHF	TGTGCCATCAGTGAGACGGACAGGGGGCATCAGCCCCAGCATTTT
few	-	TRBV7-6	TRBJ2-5	CASSFRTNEETQYF	TGTGCCAGCAGCTTTAGGACGAATGAAGAGACCCAGTACTTC